The clone carrying this T cell receptor (beta chain) has more than one count but fewer than ten. Its antigen is undetermined. The data were taken from a study of CD8+ T cells in alopecia areata. The wider study: Tofacitinib administration to treated patients was oral, at 5 to 10 mg twice daily.

Germline V lookup: CDR1 SQVTM, CDR2 ANQGSEA. The V gene end was trimmed by 4 bases and the J gene end by 7 bases; junction bases not matched to a gene: 3. This CDR3 is 13 amino acids long. General study findings and limits: Scalp clonality and expanded CD8+ clones among the top 100 were significantly decreased by tofacitinib.

RNA extraction was followed by reverse transcription into cDNA, which acted as the sequencing template. Profiled with immunoSEQ multiplex PCR; TCRdb holds only in-frame clones, not every one. The sample consists of about 290,000 clones, 55% to 70% of them appearing once. Treatment described: oral pan-JAK inhibitor, 5-10 mg twice daily. The sample here was CD4+ T cells sorted from blood, taken at week 24, from a patient treated with tofacitinib. The TCR comes from a human donor with alopecia areata. This chain links TRBV29-1 with TRBJ2-2, with 10 bases aligning to TRBD2. CDR3 bases: TGCAGCGTTGTGGCTAGCGGGGGCGGGGAGCTGTTTTTT. It translates to CSVVASGGGELFF.